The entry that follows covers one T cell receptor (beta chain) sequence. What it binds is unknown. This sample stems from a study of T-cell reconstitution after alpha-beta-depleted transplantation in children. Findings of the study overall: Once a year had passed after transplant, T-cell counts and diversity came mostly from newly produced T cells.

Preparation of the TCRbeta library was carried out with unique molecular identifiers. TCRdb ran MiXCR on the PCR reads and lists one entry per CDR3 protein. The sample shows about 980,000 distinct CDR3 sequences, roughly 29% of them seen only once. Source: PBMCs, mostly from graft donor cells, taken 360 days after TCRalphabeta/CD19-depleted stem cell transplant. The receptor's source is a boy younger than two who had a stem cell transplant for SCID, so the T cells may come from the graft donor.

The CDR3 region is CAISEYSLEQFF. CDR3 sequence (DNA): TGTGCCATCAGTGAGTACTCGTTAGAGCAGTTCTTC. The V and J genes are TRBV10-3 and TRBJ2-1; D unclear. Trimming pared 1 base from V and 10 bases from J, leaving 8 bases between. The CDR3 runs to 12 residues. Germline V CDR1 and CDR2: ENHRY, SYGVKD.